This T cell receptor beta chain was found in a study of blood T cell repertoires in COVID-19. Study summary: Samples came from the United States, Italy and Spain, spanning acute and convalescent COVID-19. The analysed material was cDNA or gDNA that came from T cells, B-cell-depleted T cells, or PBMCs.

Authors' analysis steps: Nucleated cell number was recorded as an estimate derived from reference gene primer amplification. Only in-frame clones appear in the TCRdb table, and some are missing; sequencing was by immunoSEQ multiplex PCR. From that table come the V and J calls and clone size; the DNA was used to work out D and trimming. The sample lists about 260,000 clones, approximately 86% occurring once. CDR3 size: 15 residues. Between the trimmed V and J ends, which lost 6 bases and 7 bases, there was a span of 22 bases. Germline CDR1 and CDR2: SQVTM and ANQGSEA. The chain is built from TRBV29-1 and TRBJ2-1; maybe TRBD2 (6 bases). Sequences were obtained from peripheral blood. This clonotype was obtained from a woman aged 60-75 years with COVID-19, enrolled during active disease. The DNA for the CDR3 is TGCAGCGTAGCAATAGGCGGAGGGCCGGGGAATGAGCAGTTCTTC. Amino acid sequence: CSVAIGGGPGNEQFF.